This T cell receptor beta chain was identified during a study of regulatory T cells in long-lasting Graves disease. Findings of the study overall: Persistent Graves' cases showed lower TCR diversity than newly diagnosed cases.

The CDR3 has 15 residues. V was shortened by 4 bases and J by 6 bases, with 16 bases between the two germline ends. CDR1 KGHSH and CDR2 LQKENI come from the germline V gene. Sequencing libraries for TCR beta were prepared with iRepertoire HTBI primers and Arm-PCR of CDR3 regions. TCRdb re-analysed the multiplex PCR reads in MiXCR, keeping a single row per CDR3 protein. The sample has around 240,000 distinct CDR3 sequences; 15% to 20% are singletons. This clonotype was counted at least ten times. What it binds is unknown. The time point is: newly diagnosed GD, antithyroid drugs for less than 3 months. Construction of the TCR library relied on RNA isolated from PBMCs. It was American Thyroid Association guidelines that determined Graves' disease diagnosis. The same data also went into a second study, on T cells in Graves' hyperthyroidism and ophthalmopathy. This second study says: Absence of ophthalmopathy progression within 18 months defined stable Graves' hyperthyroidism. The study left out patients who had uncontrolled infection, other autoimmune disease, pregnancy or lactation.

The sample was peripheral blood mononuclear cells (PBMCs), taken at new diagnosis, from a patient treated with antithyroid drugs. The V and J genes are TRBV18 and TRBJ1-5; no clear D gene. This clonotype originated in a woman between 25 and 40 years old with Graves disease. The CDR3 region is CASSQKHLRGQPQHF. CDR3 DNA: TGTGCCAGCTCACAAAAACACCTCCGAGGTCAGCCCCAGCATTTT.